The 17 T cell receptor beta chains reported below all come from one sample, sequenced in a study of monozygotic twins with inflammatory bowel disease. TCRdb reanalyzed the 5' RACE reads, giving one entry per CDR3 protein sequence and no DNA. The sample table sets out about 440,000 distinct CDR3 sequences. Sequenced: blood. These receptors originate from a human donor with ulcerative colitis or Crohn's disease, or a healthy co-twin of an affected twin (not recorded which).

V usage is TRBV19 and J usage is TRBJ2-2; TCRdb calls TRBD2, which cannot be checked without DNA. CDR3 size: 17 residues. Looked up from germline, CDR1 is LNHDA and CDR2 is SQIVND (reference sequence). Here the CDR3 reads CASSSGLAGGRTGELFF.

V gene TRBV28 combines with J gene TRBJ1-4. This CDR3 contains 13 residues. The germline V gene encodes CDR1 MDHEN and CDR2 SYDVKM. The CDR3 loop reads CASREDVNEKLIF.

The chain employs TRBV14 and TRBJ2-7; without DNA, the TCRdb call of TRBD1 cannot be checked. The CDR3 runs 14 residues. Germline CDR1 is SGHDN and CDR2 is FVKESK. The CDR3 loop reads CASSRDSIRSQQYF.

J is TRBJ2-7 and V is TRBV7-9. Looked up from germline, CDR1 is SEHNR and CDR2 is FQNEAQ (reference sequence). This CDR3 is 13 amino acids long. The CDR3: CASSPRLADEQYF.

This chain links TRBV19 with TRBJ1-1; TCRdb proposes TRBD1, but this gene call is untestable without DNA. The germline V gene encodes CDR1 LNHDA and CDR2 SQIVND (reference sequence). This CDR3 region has 15 residues. The CDR3 loop reads CASSIVAGGNTEAFF.

J is TRBJ1-1 and V is TRBV20-1; TCRdb designates TRBD1, a call that cannot be tested without DNA. The CDR3 has 14 amino acids. Germline CDR1 is DFQATT and CDR2 is SNEGSKA (reference sequence). This CDR3 reads CSAEMMRGGTEAFF.

The V and J genes are TRBV6-1 and TRBJ1-1; TCRdb's D gene call, TRBD1, goes unchecked for lack of DNA. The CDR3 loop spans 15 amino acids. Germline values: CDR1 MNHNS, CDR2 SASEGT. CDR3: CASRNTHPGNTEAFF.

V is TRBV6-5 and J is TRBJ1-2. The germline V gene encodes CDR1 MNHEY and CDR2 SVGAGI. The CDR3 runs to 17 residues. The CDR3 spells CASSYTRGKQSNYGYTF.

The chain combines TRBV18 with TRBJ1-1; TCRdb proposes TRBD1, but this gene call is untestable without DNA. Germline V gives CDR1 KGHSH, CDR2 LQKENI. The CDR3 is made up of 14 amino acids. Here the CDR3 reads CASDLQGGAVEAFF.

This chain links TRBV21-1 with TRBJ2-7; as DNA is missing, the TRBD2 call by TCRdb cannot be tested. TRBV21-1 is shown as a pseudogene. The CDR3 spans 18 residues. The CDR3: CADSRAGLAGDPAYEQYF.

The V and J genes are TRBV7-7 and TRBJ2-3; the D call from TCRdb, TRBD2, cannot be confirmed without DNA. CDR3 length: 17 residues. Germline V gene data show CDR1 as SSHAT and CDR2 as FNYEAQ (reference sequence). CDR3 sequence: CASSLLAGGQGTDTQYF.

This chain connects TRBV10-2 to TRBJ1-4; the TCRdb D gene call, TRBD1, has no DNA to confirm it. Germline loops: CDR1 WSHSY, CDR2 SAAADI. The CDR3 is 18 residues long. CDR3 sequence: CASSDRTGGGPTTEKLFF.

This chain links TRBV12-3 or TRBV12-4 with TRBJ2-1; TCRdb picks TRBD1, but there is no DNA to check that call. There are 11 residues in the CDR3. The CDR3 protein is CASGQGNEQFF.

This chain uses TRBV7-8 with TRBJ2-7; TCRdb picks TRBD1, but there is no DNA to check that call. Germline V gene lookup returns CDR1 SGHVS and CDR2 FQNEAQ. The CDR3 runs 15 residues. CDR3 residues: CASSLFPGGFLEQYF. The full variable domain, with the rest looked up from reference TRBV7-8 and TRBJ2-7, is GAGVSQSPRYKVAKRGQDVALRCDPISGHVSLFWYQQALGQGPEFLTYFQNEAQLDKSGLPSDRFFAERPEGSVSTLKIQRTQQEDSAVYLCASSLFPGGFLEQYFGPGTRLTVT.

This chain connects TRBV25-1 to TRBJ1-6. The CDR3 sequence is 15 residues long. CDR1 is MGHDK and CDR2 is SYGVNS in the germline V gene. Here the CDR3 reads CASSELTASNSPLHF. Full variable domain (outside the CDR3, taken from reference TRBV25-1 and TRBJ1-6): EADIYQTPRYLVIGTGKKITLECSQTMGHDKMYWYQQDPGMELHLIHYSYGVNSTEKGDLSSESTVSRIRTEHFPLTLESARPSHTSQYLCASSELTASNSPLHFGNGTRLTVT.

The genes are TRBV6-5 and TRBJ2-1; TCRdb returns TRBD1, unconfirmable since there is no DNA. This CDR3 comprises 17 residues. Per germline, CDR1 MNHEY and CDR2 SVGAGI. The CDR3 spells CASSYYQGTGVYNEQFF.

This sequence joins TRBV7-2 and TRBJ2-2; TCRdb designates TRBD2, a call that cannot be tested without DNA. The CDR3 is 16 amino acids. Germline V gene sequence: CDR1 SGHTA, CDR2 FQGNSA. The CDR3 is CASSFGVAVNTGELFF.